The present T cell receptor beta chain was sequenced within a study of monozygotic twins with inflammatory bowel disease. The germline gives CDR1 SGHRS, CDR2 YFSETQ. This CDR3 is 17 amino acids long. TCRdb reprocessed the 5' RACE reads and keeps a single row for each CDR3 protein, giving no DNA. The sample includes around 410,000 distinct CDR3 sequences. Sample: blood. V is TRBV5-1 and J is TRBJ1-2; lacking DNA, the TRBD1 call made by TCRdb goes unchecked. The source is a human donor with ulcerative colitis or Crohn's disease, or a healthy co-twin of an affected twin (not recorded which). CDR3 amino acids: CASSFWGQGATSDGYTF.